The 10 T cell receptor beta chains in this list originate from one sample, sequenced in a study of identical twins. TCRdb redid the calling of the 5' RACE reads with MiXCR, one entry per CDR3 protein. The sample lists 400,000 to 500,000 distinct CDR3 sequences; about 18% were seen once. What was sequenced was naive T cells sorted from blood. The receptors originated from a man aged 50-59 years in good health.

The chain employs TRBV20-1 and TRBJ2-3; unclear D gene. Trimming removed 4 bases from V and 3 bases from J, with 11 bases in between. Per the germline V gene, CDR1 is DFQATT and CDR2 is SNEGSKA (reference sequence). This CDR3 is built from 13 residues. DNA for the CDR3: TGCAGTGCTATTCTAGGGTCAACAGATACGCAGTATTTT. Amino acid sequence: CSAILGSTDTQYF.

The chain is built from TRBV5-1 and TRBJ2-7; 8 nucleotides match TRBD1. The CDR3 runs 16 residues. J gave up 3 bases and V 4 bases, and 12 bases lay outside the gene matches. Germline V gene lookup returns CDR1 SGHRS and CDR2 YFSETQ. The CDR3 coding sequence is TGCGCCAGCAGCATGGGGGCAGGGGGCGTGGACTACGAGCAGTACTTC. Protein product: CASSMGAGGVDYEQYF. The whole variable domain, filled in from reference TRBV5-1 and TRBJ2-7, reads KAGVTQTPRYLIKTRGQQVTLSCSPISGHRSVSWYQQTPGQGLQFLFEYFSETQRNKGNFPGRFSGRQFSNSRSEMNVSTLELGDSALYLCASSMGAGGVDYEQYFGPGTRLTVT.

The chain links TRBV7-2 to TRBJ2-3, with D possibly matching TRBD2 (7 bases). The V and J ends lost 5 bases and 8 bases respectively, with 14 bases between them. The length of the CDR3 is 13 residues. Germline-derived CDR1 and CDR2 are SGHTA and FQGNSA. The CDR3 nucleotides read TGTGCCAGCAGCAGGGGGGGGGCAGGTACGCAGTATTTT. This translates into CASSRGGAGTQYF.

The genes are TRBV5-1 and TRBJ1-1; 12 bases fit TRBD1. The CDR3 runs to 15 residues. After removal of 5 bases from V and 1 base from J, the junction contained 3 bases not matched to a gene. The germline CDR1 and CDR2 sequences are SGHRS and YFSETQ. The CDR3 DNA follows: TGCGCCAGCAGGGGACAGGGGGCCACGAACACTGAAGCTTTCTTT. Amino acid sequence: CASRGQGATNTEAFF.

This clonotype has ten or more counts. The chain recombines TRBV7-2 with TRBJ2-3; D is possibly TRBD1 (6 bases). The CDR3 is made up of 15 amino acids. Germline V gives CDR1 SGHTA, CDR2 FQGNSA. V gave up 5 bases and J gave up 2 bases, with 14 bases separating them. Written as DNA, the CDR3 is TGTGCCAGCAGCCCATACAGGGCCTTCACAGATACGCAGTATTTT. Amino acid sequence: CASSPYRAFTDTQYF.

This clonotype was recorded many times. V gene TRBV2 combines with J gene TRBJ2-7; unclear D gene. The germline V gene has CDR1 SNHLY and CDR2 FYNNEI. V was shortened by 4 bases and J by 2 bases, with 9 bases between the two germline ends. This CDR3 region has 13 residues. The CDR3 coding sequence is TGTGCCAGCAGTGTGAACGGCCCCTACGAGCAGTACTTC. The encoded protein is CASSVNGPYEQYF.

This clonotype was counted ten times or more. The chain carries TRBV5-6 and TRBJ1-1, with 8 bases lining up with TRBD1. V lost 5 bases and J lost 5; bases outside the gene matches: 5. CDR1 and CDR2 from the germline V gene are SGHDT and YYEEEE. The CDR3 covers 13 residues. In DNA, the CDR3 is TGTGCCAGCAGGATATACAGGGGGACTGAAGCTTTCTTT. Its protein is CASRIYRGTEAFF.

This clonotype was picked up one time. J is TRBJ2-1 and V is TRBV7-2; no clear D gene. The CDR3 loop spans 14 amino acids. Per the germline V gene, CDR1 is SGHTA and CDR2 is FQGNSA. The V and J ends lost 1 base and 5 bases respectively, with 9 bases between them. CDR3 loop: CASSLGTSNNEQFF. The CDR3 DNA reads as TGTGCCAGCAGCTTAGGAACGTCGAACAATGAGCAGTTCTTC. Full variable domain (missing parts from reference TRBV7-2 and TRBJ2-1): GAGVSQSPSNKVTEKGKDVELRCDPISGHTALYWYRQSLGQGLEFLIYFQGNSAPDKSGLPSDRFSAERTGGSVSTLTIQRTQQEDSAVYLCASSLGTSNNEQFFGPGTRLTVL.

At least ten counts were recorded for this clonotype. The chain carries TRBV7-9 and TRBJ1-5, with D possibly being TRBD1 (6 bases). Germline lookup yields CDR1 SEHNR and CDR2 FQNEAQ (reference sequence). V lost 5 bases to trimming and J lost 5 bases, with 13 bases between them. The CDR3 extends over 14 amino acids. The CDR3: CASSPRDKDQPQHF. The CDR3 nucleotides are TGTGCCAGCAGCCCCCGGGACAAGGATCAGCCCCAGCATTTT.

This clonotype was detected ten times or more. In DNA form, the CDR3 reads TGTGCCAGCAGTTACTACGCGGTCGAGCAGTACTTC. It encodes CASSYYAVEQYF. The chain recombines TRBV6-2 or TRBV6-3 with TRBJ2-7, with D uncertain. The germline V gene has CDR1 MNHEY and CDR2 SVGEGT. The CDR3 spans 12 residues. Trimming stripped 1 base from V and 6 bases from J, with 7 bases between.